These T cell receptor beta chains were read from a single sample in a study of graft-versus-host responses after intestinal transplantation. The antigens these receptors bind are not known. TCRdb's table, derived via immunoSEQ multiplex PCR, lists solely in-frame clones and lacks some. Of 80,000 to 100,000 clones in the sample, less than 90% were seen once. The source material was unstimulated CD4+ T cells sorted from spleen or lymph node cells, sampled before intestinal transplant. Every receptor here comes from a human donor who received an intestinal transplant. CDR3s include the opening cysteine and the closing phenylalanine or tryptophan. Fields, in order: V gene, clone size, D gene, J gene, CDR3 protein, CDR3 DNA. D genes are given only for firm matches. Clone sizes are given selectively: once, few, many, or a class where the clone is expanded.

>TRBV21-1|NA|NA|TRBJ2-7
CASSKAHNWDRRSYEQYF
TGTGCCAGCAGCAAAGCGCATAACTGGGACAGGCGCTCCTACGAGCAGTACTTC
>TRBV6-5|NA|NA|TRBJ2-7
CASSRTRSHSYEQYF
TGTGCCAGCAGTCGGACAAGGTCTCACTCCTACGAGCAGTACTTC
>TRBV30|NA|NA|TRBJ2-7
CAWSVGGGLSYEQYF
TGTGCCTGGAGTGTCGGAGGGGGCCTATCCTACGAGCAGTACTTC
>TRBV21-1|NA|NA|TRBJ2-7
CASHTTGVIYEQYF
TGTGCCAGCCACACGACAGGGGTGATCTACGAGCAGTACTTC
>TRBV2|NA|NA|TRBJ1-6
CASSGDKHSPLHF
TGTGCCAGCAGTGGGGACAAGCACTCACCCCTCCACTTT
>TRBV5-4|few|TRBD1|TRBJ1-1
CASRMTGRNTEAFF
TGTGCCAGCAGAATGACAGGGCGGAACACTGAAGCTTTCTTT
>TRBV7-9|NA|NA|TRBJ1-1
CASSLGEGGNTEAFF
TGTGCCAGCAGCTTAGGTGAGGGAGGGAACACTGAAGCTTTCTTT
>TRBV30|NA|NA|TRBJ2-5
CAWSKGGGLTQYF
TGTGCCTGGAGTAAGGGGGGGGGCCTAACCCAGTACTTC
>TRBV30|NA|NA|TRBJ1-3
CAWNRRKIQGSGNTIYF
TGTGCCTGGAACCGTCGAAAAATTCAGGGTTCTGGAAACACCATATATTTT
>TRBV13|few|NA|TRBJ1-1
CASSPSGGYTEAFF
TGTGCCAGCAGCCCTTCGGGTGGGTACACTGAAGCTTTCTTT
>TRBV5-1|NA|NA|TRBJ2-3
CASSAGLTDTQYF
TGCGCCAGCAGCGCAGGCCTCACAGATACGCAGTATTTT
>TRBV27|NA|TRBD1|TRBJ1-6
CASSLSGGNNSPLHF
TGTGCCAGCAGCCTATCAGGGGGTAATAATTCACCCCTCCACTTT
>TRBV7-9|NA|TRBD1|TRBJ1-6
CASSHDREGSPLHF
TGTGCCAGCAGCCACGACAGGGAAGGATCACCCCTCCACTTT
>TRBV6-5|NA|NA|TRBJ1-2
CASQRHGASGYTF
TGTGCCAGCCAGCGTCATGGGGCGAGTGGCTACACCTTC
>TRBV28|NA|TRBD1|TRBJ1-4
CASSIRTGRNEKLFF
TGTGCCAGCAGTATCCGGACAGGGAGGAATGAAAAACTGTTTTTT
>TRBV28|NA|TRBD1|TRBJ2-4
CASRLTGGAFKNIQYF
TGTGCCAGCCGTCTTACAGGGGGCGCCTTCAAAAACATTCAGTACTTC
>TRBV30|NA|NA|TRBJ2-7
CAWSNGGSSYEQYF
TGTGCCTGGAGTAACGGGGGATCATCCTACGAGCAGTACTTC
>TRBV6-5|NA|TRBD1|TRBJ1-3
CASSQGVAGNTIYF
TGTGCCAGCAGCCAGGGGGTAGCTGGAAACACCATATATTTT
>TRBV7-2|NA|TRBD2|TRBJ2-2
CASSLRLAGDSWPGELFF
TGTGCCAGCAGCTTAAGACTAGCGGGGGACTCTTGGCCCGGGGAGCTGTTTTTT
>TRBV11-2|NA|NA|TRBJ2-7
CASSPGLTAYEQYF
TGTGCCAGCAGCCCCGGACTTACCGCCTACGAGCAGTACTTC
>TRBV27|once|TRBD1|TRBJ1-4
CASRPWTGIANEKLFF
TGTGCCAGCAGACCATGGACAGGGATCGCTAATGAAAAACTGTTTTTT
>TRBV5-1|NA|TRBD2|TRBJ2-7
CASSLGLAGGYEQYF
TGCGCCAGCAGCTTGGGACTAGCGGGAGGCTACGAGCAGTACTTC
>TRBV2|NA|TRBD2|TRBJ2-5
CASRLAGGQETQYF
TGTGCCAGCAGGTTAGCGGGGGGGCAAGAGACCCAGTACTTC
>TRBV5-1|NA|TRBD1|TRBJ1-2
CASSPGPGQGAYGYTF
TGCGCCAGCAGCCCCGGCCCGGGACAGGGGGCCTATGGCTACACCTTC
>TRBV13|NA|TRBD2|TRBJ2-5
CASSSRRGTSGTYTGGTQYF
TGTGCCAGCAGCTCACGACGGGGGACTAGCGGGACCTACACAGGGGGGACCCAGTACTTC
>TRBV19|NA|NA|TRBJ1-5
CASNLEGDSNQPQHF
TGTGCCAGTAACCTGGAGGGAGATAGCAATCAGCCCCAGCATTTT
>TRBV27|NA|NA|TRBJ1-3
CASSLSWGGGNTIYF
TGTGCCAGCAGTTTATCCTGGGGAGGTGGAAACACCATATATTTT
>TRBV5-8|few|NA|TRBJ1-5
CASSLSEGYHQPQHF
TGTGCCAGCAGCTTATCCGAGGGTTATCATCAGCCCCAGCATTTT